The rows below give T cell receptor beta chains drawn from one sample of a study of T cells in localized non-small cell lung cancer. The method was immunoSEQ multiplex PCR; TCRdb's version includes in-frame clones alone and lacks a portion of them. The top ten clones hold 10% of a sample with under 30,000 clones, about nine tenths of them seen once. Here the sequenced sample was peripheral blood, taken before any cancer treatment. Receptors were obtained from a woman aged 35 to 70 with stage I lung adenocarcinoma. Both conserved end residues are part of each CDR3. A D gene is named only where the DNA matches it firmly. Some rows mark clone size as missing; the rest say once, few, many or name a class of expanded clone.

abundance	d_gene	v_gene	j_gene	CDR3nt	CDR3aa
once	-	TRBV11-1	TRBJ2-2	TGTGCCAGCAGCTCGCGCAGGGGGGACACCGGGGAGCTGTTTTTT	CASSSRRGDTGELFF
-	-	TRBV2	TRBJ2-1	TGTGCCAGCAGTGATCACTCCGCTAGGAATGAGCAGTTCTTC	CASSDHSARNEQFF
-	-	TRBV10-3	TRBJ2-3	TGTGCCGCAGCTAGCGCTTACACAGATACGCAGTATTTT	CAAASAYTDTQYF
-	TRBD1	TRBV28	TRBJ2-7	TGTGCCAGCAGGAAGGACAGGGTAAGAAACGAGCAGTACTTC	CASRKDRVRNEQYF
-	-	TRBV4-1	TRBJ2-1	TGCGCCAGCAGCCAAGATTTCGGGACCTACAATGAGCAGTTCTTC	CASSQDFGTYNEQFF
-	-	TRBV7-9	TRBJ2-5	TGTGCCAGCAGCTCCGCGGAGATGTACCAAGAGACCCAGTACTTC	CASSSAEMYQETQYF
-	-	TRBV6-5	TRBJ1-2	TGTGCCAGCGCCAGGTCTAACTATGGCTACACCTTC	CASARSNYGYTF
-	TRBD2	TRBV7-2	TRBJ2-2	TGTGCCAGCAGCTCTAGCGGGGGGGTCACCGGGGAGCTGTTTTTT	CASSSSGGVTGELFF
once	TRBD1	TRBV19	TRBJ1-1	TGTGCCAGTGCCGACAGGGGGAACACTGAAGCTTTCTTT	CASADRGNTEAFF
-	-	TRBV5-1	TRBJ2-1	TGCGCCAGCAGCTCGGACAGCTACAATGAGCAGTTCTTC	CASSSDSYNEQFF
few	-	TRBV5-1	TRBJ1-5	TGCGCCAGCAGCCCTGGTGAGAGTGGTCAGCCCCAGCATTTT	CASSPGESGQPQHF
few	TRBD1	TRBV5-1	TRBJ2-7	TGCGCCAGCGATTCCGGTGGCCGGACAGGGGCCTACGAGCAGTACTTC	CASDSGGRTGAYEQYF
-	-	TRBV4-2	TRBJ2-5	TGTGCCAGCAGCCAAGATTACGGGGAGACCCAGTACTTC	CASSQDYGETQYF
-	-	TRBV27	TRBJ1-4	TGTGCCAGCAGTTTGCGCATTGCAACTAATGAAAAACTGTTTTTT	CASSLRIATNEKLFF
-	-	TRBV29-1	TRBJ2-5	TGCAGCGTTGAACAGAACGGCAGGGCTGAGACCCAGTACTTC	CSVEQNGRAETQYF
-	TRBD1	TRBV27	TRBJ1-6	TGTGCCAGCAGTTCTTTGGGTCAGGGGGGATCACCCCTCCACTTT	CASSSLGQGGSPLHF
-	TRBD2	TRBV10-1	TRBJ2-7	TGCGCCAGCAGTATCCCGGGACTAGCGGAGCCACCCTACGAGCAGTACTTC	CASSIPGLAEPPYEQYF
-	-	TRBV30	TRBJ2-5	TGTGCCTGGAGTGTACTGATCGGGGGCTGGGAGACCCAGTACTTC	CAWSVLIGGWETQYF
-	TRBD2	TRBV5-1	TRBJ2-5	TGCGCCAGCAGCTTAGTTTCCGGGGAGGGCAAAGAGACCCAGTACTTC	CASSLVSGEGKETQYF
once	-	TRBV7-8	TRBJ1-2	TGTGCCAGCAGCTTACGCCGCTTCGGTATATATGGCTACACCTTC	CASSLRRFGIYGYTF